This T cell receptor beta chain was found in a study of blood T cells in healthy people across ages. Study conclusions and caveats: Roughly linear declines in TCR beta diversity per million T cells occurred with age. Estimates drawn from one million T cells were deemed to understate diversity. Naive T cell percentage showed a strong correlation with TCR beta diversity.

For this clonotype: What it binds is not known.

The J segment lost 1 base and the V segment lost 5 bases, leaving 12 bases of the junction unmatched. This CDR3 comprises 18 residues. Germline V CDR1 and CDR2: SGHTA, FQGNSA. Together with a sample-barcoded 5' primer, a J-beta primer mix was included in a second PCR lasting roughly 6 to 12 cycles. MiXCR, applied by TCRdb to the 5' RACE reads, yields one record per CDR3 protein. Counted here are about 1.5 million distinct CDR3 sequences, approximately 43% occurring once; the ten biggest clones make up approximately 4.1%. The clonotype originates from a woman between 18 and 29 years old in good health. The sequenced sample was blood. V usage is TRBV7-2 and J usage is TRBJ2-5; TRBD2 agrees at 11 bases. The CDR3 is CASSLYPRLAGPQETQYF. The CDR3 DNA is TGTGCCAGCAGCCTGTACCCAAGACTAGCGGGACCCCAAGAGACCCAGTACTTC.